The 31 T cell receptor beta chains reported below all come from one sample, sequenced in a study of control samples from healthy donors and cancer patients. This table comes from immunoSEQ multiplex PCR, and its TCRdb copy is limited to in-frame clones, with some not included. The table includes 51,000 or so clones, about four fifths detected once. The sequencing input was blood. Receptors were obtained from a man between 65 and 85 years old in good health.

The chain carries TRBV5-1 and TRBJ2-3; the D is unclear. Germline V gene lookup returns CDR1 SGHRS and CDR2 YFSETQ. The ends were cut back, 2 bases at V and 3 bases at J, with 10 bases in the middle. This CDR3 is 14 amino acids long. CDR3 DNA: TGCGCCAGCAGCTTTCAACAGACTACAGATACGCAGTATTTT. It yields the protein CASSFQQTTDTQYF.

In the case of this clone: The germline gene is not matched at one end of the junction; a read error may be the cause. V is TRBV10-2 and J is TRBJ2-7; 7 nucleotides match TRBD2. The CDR3 sequence is 13 residues long. Germline lookup yields CDR1 WSHSY and CDR2 SAAADI. The CDR3 loop is CASSEASGGEQCF. The CDR3 nucleotides are TGCGCCAGCAGTGAGGCTAGCGGAGGGGAGCAGTGCTTC.

The chain recombines TRBV19 with TRBJ1-4; no definite D call. V lost 6 bases, J lost 8 bases, and 19 bases lay in between. CDR1 and CDR2 from the germline V gene are LNHDA and SQIVND (reference sequence). The CDR3 runs 15 residues. CDR3 sequence: CASRPLLQFSEKLFF. The CDR3, as DNA: TGTGCCAGTAGACCTCTCCTTCAATTCTCCGAAAAACTGTTTTTT.

V and J are TRBV7-3 and TRBJ1-2; possible D gene TRBD1, 5 bases. Trimming left V 5 bases short and J 4 bases short, with 17 bases between. Germline loops: CDR1 SGHTA, CDR2 FQGTGA. There are 15 residues in the CDR3. CDR3: CASSPGPRDSYGYTF. The CDR3 coding sequence is TGTGCCAGCAGCCCAGGGCCCCGCGACTCCTATGGCTACACCTTC.

The chain is built from TRBV2 and TRBJ2-1; 7 bases map to TRBD2. The V segment lost 2 bases and the J segment 4 bases; nucleotides outside the gene matches: 11. The CDR3 has 17 residues. CDR1 and CDR2 (germline): SNHLY, FYNNEI. The CDR3 coding sequence is TGTGCCAGCAGTGAACTAGCACTAGCGACCAATTACAATGAGCAGTTCTTC. Amino acid sequence: CASSELALATNYNEQFF.

The chain couples TRBV9 to TRBJ2-5; D is unclear. CDR1 SGDLS and CDR2 YYNGEE come from the germline V gene. V dropped 3 bases and J dropped 1 base, with 19 bases sitting between them. This CDR3 contains 17 residues. The CDR3 is CASSASFVEYRQETQYF. The DNA of the CDR3 is TGTGCCAGCAGCGCCTCCTTTGTGGAGTATCGCCAAGAGACCCAGTACTTC.

The V gene is TRBV5-1, the J gene TRBJ2-5; 8 bases match TRBD1. Germline lookup yields CDR1 SGHRS and CDR2 YFSETQ. J lost 4 bases, V lost 2 bases, and 7 bases had no gene match. The CDR3 runs 15 residues. CDR3 sequence reads: CASSFAGGTGETQYF. The CDR3 region has the DNA TGCGCCAGCAGCTTCGCAGGGGGCACTGGAGAGACCCAGTACTTC.

The V call is TRBV2, the J call TRBJ2-3; D may be TRBD2 (7 bases). The V end was cut by 4 bases, the J end by 3 bases, with 14 bases between. Germline CDR1 and CDR2: SNHLY and FYNNEI. The CDR3 spans 15 residues. The CDR3 is CASSVPRGGTDTQYF. CDR3 nucleotide sequence: TGTGCCAGCAGTGTTCCCAGGGGAGGGACAGATACGCAGTATTTT. The variable domain in full, with the rest retrieved from reference TRBV2 and TRBJ2-3, is EPEVTQTPSHQVTQMGQEVILRCVPISNHLYFYWYRQILGQKVEFLVSFYNNEISEKSEIFDDQFSVERPDGSNFTLKIRSTKLEDSAMYFCASSVPRGGTDTQYFGPGTRLTVL.

The chain couples TRBV5-1 to TRBJ2-5; TRBD1 agrees at 10 bases. This CDR3 region has 13 residues. With V trimmed by 9 bases and J by 5 bases, 7 bases remained unmatched. Germline values: CDR1 SGHRS, CDR2 YFSETQ. CDR3 coding DNA: TGCGCCACCTCGGACAGGGGGGGGGAGACCCAGTACTTC. Translating it yields CATSDRGGETQYF.

The V gene is TRBV18, the J gene TRBJ1-4, with D hard to call. In germline, CDR1 is KGHSH, CDR2 LQKENI. Trimming removed 1 base from V and 0 bases from J, with 6 bases in between. The CDR3 has 15 amino acids. CDR3: CASSPQGATNEKLFF. The CDR3 coding sequence is TGTGCCAGCTCACCACAGGGAGCAACTAATGAAAAACTGTTTTTT.

V and J are TRBV5-1 and TRBJ2-1; TRBD2 matches 7 bases. The CDR3 loop spans 14 amino acids. The J segment lost 4 bases and the V segment lost 3 bases, leaving 4 bases of the junction unmatched. In germline, CDR1 is SGHRS, CDR2 YFSETQ. CDR3 loop: CASSSWRGYNEQFF. CDR3 sequence (DNA): TGCGCCAGCAGCTCCTGGCGGGGGTACAATGAGCAGTTCTTC.

Only one count was recorded for this clone. This chain connects TRBV6-2 or TRBV6-3 to TRBJ2-1; D not certain. The length of the CDR3 is 13 residues. Trimming took off 2 bases at V and 9 bases at J, with 11 bases between the two ends. The germline gives CDR1 MNHEY, CDR2 SVGEGT. CDR3 coding DNA: TGTGCCAGCAGTTACGTACAACTGGGTGAGCAGTTCTTC. Its translation: CASSYVQLGEQFF.

This clone was detected once. Its ends do not fully match the called genes, so a read error is possible. This chain links TRBV19 with TRBJ2-7; D might be TRBD1 (7 bases). Germline V gene sequence: CDR1 LNHDA, CDR2 SQIVND (reference sequence). The CDR3 totals 13 residues. The CDR3 DNA is TGTGCCAGTAGTATCGAGGTGGAGGGGGCGGTTCACTTC. Amino acids: CASSIEVEGAVHF.

J is TRBJ2-3 and V is TRBV6-5; D gene ambiguous. The CDR3 covers 15 residues. Trimming took 2 bases from V and 0 from J, leaving 9 bases between them. The V gene's germline CDR1 is MNHEY and CDR2 SVGAGI. The CDR3 loop reads CASSYGYPSTDTQYF. The CDR3 nucleotides read TGTGCCAGCAGTTACGGGTACCCTAGCACAGATACGCAGTATTTT.

Only a few counts were recorded for this clone. V gene TRBV5-6 combines with J gene TRBJ2-7, with 8 bases that match TRBD1. After removal of 2 bases from V and 3 bases from J, the junction contained 16 bases not matched to a gene. Per the germline V gene, CDR1 is SGHDT and CDR2 is YYEEEE. The length of the CDR3 is 18 residues. CDR3 in DNA: TGTGCCAGCAGCTTTAGGACGGTGACAGGGGCCTCCGACTACGAGCAGTACTTC. Amino acid sequence: CASSFRTVTGASDYEQYF.

The rearrangement uses TRBV2 and TRBJ1-5; possible D gene TRBD1, 5 bases. This CDR3 spans 15 amino acids. The V end lost 6 bases, the J end lost 4 bases, and 16 bases lay between the germline ends. CDR1 is SNHLY, CDR2 FYNNEI, per germline. This CDR3 reads CASRETGRGNQPQHF. In nucleotides, the CDR3 is TGTGCCAGCAGAGAGACGGGCCGGGGGAATCAGCCCCAGCATTTT.

V gene TRBV5-1 combines with J gene TRBJ1-3; D is uncertain. Germline V lookup: CDR1 SGHRS, CDR2 YFSETQ. This CDR3 is 16 amino acids long. Between the trimmed V and J ends, which lost 0 bases and 0 bases, there was a span of 10 bases. This chain's CDR3 is CASSLGGSSSGNTIYF. In DNA form, the CDR3 reads TGCGCCAGCAGCTTGGGCGGCAGCTCCTCTGGAAACACCATATATTTT.

This chain uses TRBV11-2 with TRBJ2-5; D call uncertain. V dropped 1 base and J dropped 5 bases, with 8 bases sitting between them. The CDR3 extends over 13 amino acids. The germline CDR1 and CDR2 sequences are SGHAT and FQNNGV. Here the CDR3 DNA reads TGTGCCAGCAGCTTAGGGGCGGAGGAGACCCAGTACTTC. Translated: CASSLGAEETQYF.

The chain carries TRBV19 and TRBJ1-5, with no clear D. V shed 3 bases and J shed 2 bases, with 8 bases lying between them. Germline V gives CDR1 LNHDA, CDR2 SQIVND (reference sequence). The CDR3 runs to 14 residues. The DNA of the CDR3 is TGTGCCAGTAGTATGTTTCCTGGCAATCAGCCCCAGCATTTT. Translation: CASSMFPGNQPQHF.

This chain links TRBV5-1 with TRBJ2-5; perhaps D is TRBD1 or TRBD2 (6 bases each). Per the germline V gene, CDR1 is SGHRS and CDR2 is YFSETQ. This CDR3 is 15 amino acids long. Trimming took 5 bases from V and 0 from J, leaving 14 bases between them. The CDR3 spells CASRKTGGYQETQYF. The CDR3 region has the DNA TGCGCCAGCAGAAAGACAGGAGGGTACCAAGAGACCCAGTACTTC.

V gene TRBV27 combines with J gene TRBJ2-7; 10 bases fit TRBD2. V was pared by 6 bases and J by 4 bases, with 9 bases of the junction left unmatched. CDR1 and CDR2 from the germline V gene are MNHEY and SMNVEV (reference sequence). The CDR3 has 15 residues. The CDR3 nucleotides are TGTGCCAGCAGGAGTCGACTAGCGGGTGGTTACGAGCAGTACTTC. Amino acids: CASRSRLAGGYEQYF.

The chain links TRBV5-1 to TRBJ2-5; D perhaps matches TRBD2 (5 bases). Trimming cost V 0 bases and J 9 bases, with 6 bases left between them. This CDR3 is 11 amino acids long. Germline loops: CDR1 SGHRS, CDR2 YFSETQ. The CDR3 coding sequence is TGCGCCAGCAGCTTGGAGGGAGCCCAGTACTTC. Its translation is CASSLEGAQYF.

This clone showed up just a few times. This sequence joins TRBV5-1 and TRBJ1-1; TRBD1 is a possible D gene (5 bases). The germline V and J ends were trimmed by 2 bases and 1 base, with 9 bases remaining between them. CDR1 and CDR2 (germline): SGHRS, YFSETQ. This CDR3 has 14 residues. In DNA, the CDR3 is TGCGCCAGCAGCTTCCGGACACGGAACACTGAAGCTTTCTTT. Translated, it gives CASSFRTRNTEAFF. The entire variable domain, with the rest obtained from reference TRBV5-1 and TRBJ1-1, is as follows: KAGVTQTPRYLIKTRGQQVTLSCSPISGHRSVSWYQQTPGQGLQFLFEYFSETQRNKGNFPGRFSGRQFSNSRSEMNVSTLELGDSALYLCASSFRTRNTEAFFGQGTRLTVV.

CDR3 amino acids: CASSEETSGSPGELFF. CDR3 coding DNA: TGTGCCAGCAGTGAAGAGACTAGCGGGAGCCCCGGGGAGCTGTTTTTT. The chain links TRBV2 to TRBJ2-2, with 12 nucleotides matching TRBD2. Germline loops: CDR1 SNHLY, CDR2 FYNNEI. CDR3 size: 16 residues. J lost 6 bases, V lost 1 base, and 3 bases had no gene match.

This chain connects TRBV7-3 to TRBJ2-1; 8 bases are shared with TRBD2. The ends lost 6 bases at V and 3 bases at J; junction bases unmatched: 7. This CDR3 comprises 15 residues. Germline V lookup: CDR1 SGHTA, CDR2 FQGTGA. The CDR3 loop reads CASRVSGSDYNEQFF. DNA of the CDR3: TGTGCCAGCAGGGTCAGCGGGAGCGACTACAATGAGCAGTTCTTC.

The rearrangement links TRBV10-3 to TRBJ2-2; D is possibly TRBD1 (6 bases). The CDR3 sequence is 14 residues long. Germline CDR1 ENHRY, CDR2 SYGVKD. Trimming took off 10 bases at V and 4 bases at J, with 16 bases between the two ends. Here the CDR3 reads CATRQAIGTGELFF. The CDR3 DNA reads as TGTGCCACAAGACAGGCCATTGGCACCGGGGAGCTGTTTTTT.

In nucleotides, the CDR3 is TGTGCCAGCTCACCACCCCGTCTCCCCGGGATAGGTCAGCCCCAGCATTTT. This gives the protein CASSPPRLPGIGQPQHF. The chain combines TRBV18 with TRBJ1-5; D ambiguous. The V end was cut by 0 bases, the J end by 6 bases, with 18 bases between. This CDR3 has 17 amino acids. Germline V gene lookup returns CDR1 KGHSH and CDR2 LQKENI.

This clone was detected only once. V and J are TRBV6-5 and TRBJ1-4, with TRBD1 as a possible D gene (6 bases). Germline V gene lookup returns CDR1 MNHEY and CDR2 SVGAGI. The CDR3 runs to 13 residues. The ends were cut back, 6 bases at V and 8 bases at J, with 13 bases in the middle. Here the CDR3 reads CASSGWQGEKLFF. Written as DNA, the CDR3 is TGTGCCAGCAGCGGGTGGCAGGGGGAAAAACTGTTTTTT.

The V and J genes are TRBV28 and TRBJ1-6, with TRBD1 as a possible D gene (6 bases). The germline gives CDR1 MDHEN, CDR2 SYDVKM. Trimming took off 2 bases at V and 9 bases at J, with 14 bases between the two ends. The CDR3 contains 15 residues. CDR3 bases: TGTGCCAGCAGTTTAATCCCAGGGGCAGGTTCACCCCTCCACTTT. As protein: CASSLIPGAGSPLHF.

The chain combines TRBV6-5 with TRBJ1-5; D is unclear. The CDR3 contains 11 residues. Trimming left V 6 bases short and J 7 bases short, with 7 bases between. Germline CDR1 and CDR2: MNHEY and SVGAGI. DNA of the CDR3: TGTGCCAGCAGGGCCGGACAGCCCCAGCATTTT. This translates into CASRAGQPQHF.

The chain uses TRBV19 and TRBJ2-5, with a possible D match to TRBD1 (6 bases). Germline-derived CDR1 and CDR2 are LNHDA and SQIVND (reference sequence). Trimming cost V 1 base and J 0 bases, with 12 bases left between them. This CDR3 has 16 residues. CDR3 region: CASSIGGHQYQETQYF. The CDR3 nucleotides are TGTGCCAGTAGTATAGGGGGACATCAGTACCAAGAGACCCAGTACTTC.